The clone carrying this T cell receptor (beta chain) came up once. CDR3 size: 15 residues. The junction had 7 bases not matched to a gene; V was cut back by 0 bases and J by 4 bases. From germline, CDR1 is SGDLS and CDR2 YYNGEE. Here immunoSEQ multiplex PCR was the method, and the copy in TCRdb shows in-frame clones only, minus some. Of around 60,000 clones in the sample, about 93% are singletons; the top ten hold approximately 0.35%. This entry is derived from a study of T cell changes during pregnancy in multiple sclerosis. The sequencing used CD4+ T cells from peripheral blood mononuclear cells, collected before pregnancy. The TCR originated in a female donor with multiple sclerosis, enrolled in a pregnancy study. The chain links TRBV9 to TRBJ2-7, with 7 bases identical to TRBD1. The CDR3 loop is CASSVATGTVYEQYF. The DNA of the CDR3 is TGTGCCAGCAGCGTAGCTACCGGGACAGTTTACGAGCAGTACTTC.